The clone carrying this T cell receptor beta chain was recorded a few times. The record originates from a study of blood T cell repertoires in COVID-19. The overall study: T cells, B-cell-depleted T cells, or PBMCs provided the cDNA or gDNA that served as material.

Trimming took 4 bases from V and 4 from J, leaving 10 bases between them. The CDR3 extends over 14 amino acids. Germline values: CDR1 LNHDA, CDR2 SQIVND (reference sequence). This table comes from immunoSEQ multiplex PCR, and its TCRdb copy is limited to in-frame clones, with some not included. The repertoire holds about 74,000 clones, with about 80% as singletons. This TCR came from a human donor in a cohort sampled during active COVID-19. Sequenced sample: peripheral blood. The V gene is TRBV19, the J gene TRBJ2-2; a possible D gene is TRBD1 (6 bases). The chain's CDR3 is CASSSRGSTGELFF. The CDR3 coding sequence is TGTGCCAGTAGTAGCAGGGGTTCCACCGGGGAGCTGTTTTTT. Variable domain in full (rest from reference TRBV19 and TRBJ2-2): DGGITQSPKYLFRKEGQNVTLSCEQNLNHDAMYWYRQDPGQGLRLIYYSQIVNDFQKGDIAEGYSVSREKKESFPLTVTSAQKNPTAFYLCASSSRGSTGELFFGEGSRLTVL.